The 28 T cell receptor beta chains listed next were all sequenced from one sample in a study of blood T cell repertoires in COVID-19. Clones were read by immunoSEQ multiplex PCR, and TCRdb kept only the in-frame ones, dropping some. The sample holds about 67,000 clones; roughly 90% are singletons and the top ten take around 1.2%. Source material: peripheral blood. The origin of the receptors is an older woman with acute or convalescent COVID-19.

This clone was seen just once. As DNA, the CDR3 is TGTGCCAGCAGCTTTGGGGATCGGCAGGGGCTTTCTGCAGATACGCAGTATTTT. Protein product: CASSFGDRQGLSADTQYF. The V gene is TRBV5-4, the J gene TRBJ2-3, with D perhaps TRBD1 (6 bases). From germline, CDR1 is SGHNT and CDR2 YYREEE (reference sequence). Trimming pared 2 bases from V and 4 bases from J, leaving 23 bases between. The CDR3 extends over 18 amino acids. Supplemented by reference TRBV5-4 and TRBJ2-3, the full variable domain reads ETGVTQSPTHLIKTRGQQVTLRCSSQSGHNTVSWYQQALGQGPQFIFQYYREEENGRGNFPPRFSGLQFPNYSSELNVNALELDDSALYLCASSFGDRQGLSADTQYFGPGTRLTVL.

The J gene is TRBJ1-2, the V gene TRBV19; 7 nucleotides line up with TRBD1. CDR3 length equals 14 residues. The V segment lost 5 bases and the J segment 5 bases; nucleotides outside the gene matches: 8. CDR1 and CDR2 (germline): LNHDA, SQIVND (reference sequence). The CDR3 here is CASSAQGVLYGYTF. The CDR3 DNA follows: TGTGCCAGTAGTGCGCAGGGGGTCCTTTATGGCTACACCTTC.

The chain is built from TRBV14 and TRBJ1-2; TRBD1 agrees at 7 bases. Per the germline V gene, CDR1 is SGHDN and CDR2 is FVKESK. With V trimmed by 1 base and J by 4 bases, 6 bases remained unmatched. CDR3 length: 15 residues. The CDR3 bases are TGTGCCAGCAGCCAAGGACAGGGATCCTCCTATGGCTACACCTTC. Amino acids: CASSQGQGSSYGYTF.

The V and J genes are TRBV7-2 and TRBJ2-3; 7 bases map to TRBD2. From germline, CDR1 is SGHTA and CDR2 FQGNSA. This CDR3 is built from 18 residues. V was clipped by 2 bases and J by 0 bases; unmatched bases: 11. The CDR3: CASSLRPSSGTSTDTQYF. CDR3 nucleotides: TGTGCCAGCAGCTTAAGGCCTTCTAGCGGTACTAGCACAGATACGCAGTATTTT.

The chain joins TRBV28 to TRBJ2-2, with TRBD2 identical over 10 bases. The CDR3 is 15 amino acids. Germline CDR1 is MDHEN and CDR2 is SYDVKM. The V gene end was trimmed by 3 bases and the J gene end by 7 bases; junction bases not matched to a gene: 5. The chain's CDR3 is CASSFLAGVVGELFF. The CDR3 DNA reads TGTGCCAGCAGTTTTCTAGCGGGGGTGGTCGGGGAGCTGTTTTTT.

The chain has TRBV6-5 and TRBJ2-2; maybe TRBD1 (5 bases). In germline, CDR1 is MNHEY, CDR2 SVGAGI. The CDR3 length is 13 residues. Trimming pared 7 bases from V and 5 bases from J, leaving 11 bases between. For the CDR3, the DNA is TGTGCCAGCATAGGGGTTAGGACCGGGGAGCTGTTTTTT. Its protein product is CASIGVRTGELFF.

The chain recombines TRBV3-1 (or the pseudogene TRBV3-2) with TRBJ2-3; 8 bases line up with TRBD2. Unmatched junction bases numbered 9, after V lost 4 bases and J lost 3 bases. This CDR3 is built from 16 residues. Germline loops: CDR1 LGHDT, CDR2 YNNKEL (reference sequence). CDR3 sequence: CASSLGAGGRTDTQYF. The CDR3 nucleotides are TGTGCCAGCAGCCTCGGCGCGGGGGGCCGGACAGATACGCAGTATTTT.

The V and J genes are TRBV4-2 and TRBJ1-1; D unclear. Germline V gene data show CDR1 as LGHNA and CDR2 as YNFKEQ. V was cut by 2 bases and J by 6 bases, with 10 bases left in between. The CDR3 spans 13 residues. CDR3 protein: CASSQSSLSEAFF. The CDR3 DNA follows: TGTGCCAGCAGCCAATCTTCGCTATCTGAAGCTTTCTTT.

The chain is built from TRBV3-1 (or the pseudogene TRBV3-2) and TRBJ2-1; weak D call: TRBD2 (6 bases). This CDR3 has 20 amino acids. The germline V and J ends were trimmed by 0 bases and 1 base, with 22 bases remaining between them. Germline CDR1 reads LGHDT; CDR2 reads YNNKEL (reference sequence). CDR3 nucleotide sequence: TGTGCCAGCAGCCAAGAATACGCGGGGAGCCAAATTGGGTCCTACAATGAGCAGTTCTTC. Its protein product is CASSQEYAGSQIGSYNEQFF.

This chain links TRBV2 with TRBJ2-7, with 7 positions matching TRBD1. Germline CDR1 and CDR2: SNHLY and FYNNEI. The CDR3 runs to 14 residues. With V trimmed by 7 bases and J by 1 base, 7 bases remained unmatched. CDR3 coding DNA: TGTGCCAGCAAAAGTTGGGACAGATCCTACGAGCAGTACGTC. Residues: CASKSWDRSYEQYV.

This clone was seen more than once but under ten times. The chain is built from TRBV12-3 or TRBV12-4 and TRBJ2-3, with D possibly being TRBD1 (6 bases). CDR3 length: 13 residues. V lost 5 bases to trimming and J lost 4 bases, with 10 bases between them. Here the CDR3 reads CASSRQVSDTQYF. The CDR3 DNA is TGTGCCAGCAGTAGACAGGTGTCAGATACGCAGTATTTT.

For the CDR3, the DNA is TGCGCCAGCAGCTCCGGACTTCAGCTAGGAAATGAAAAACTGTTTTTT. Translating gives CASSSGLQLGNEKLFF. This sequence joins TRBV5-1 and TRBJ1-4; D not certain. Germline V gene lookup returns CDR1 SGHRS and CDR2 YFSETQ. Trimming took 3 bases from V and 5 from J, leaving 17 bases between them. This CDR3 region has 16 residues. The entire variable domain, with the rest obtained from reference TRBV5-1 and TRBJ1-4, is as follows: KAGVTQTPRYLIKTRGQQVTLSCSPISGHRSVSWYQQTPGQGLQFLFEYFSETQRNKGNFPGRFSGRQFSNSRSEMNVSTLELGDSALYLCASSSGLQLGNEKLFFGSGTQLSVL.

The chain employs TRBV6-4 and TRBJ1-1; 7 nucleotides line up with TRBD1. The germline gives CDR1 MRHNA, CDR2 SNTAGT. The V and J ends lost 7 bases and 1 base, in that order; junction bases with no gene match: 6. The CDR3 has 14 amino acids. The CDR3 region is CASKGTVSNTEAFF. The DNA for the CDR3 is TGTGCCAGCAAAGGGACAGTTTCGAACACTGAAGCTTTCTTT.

The chain uses TRBV18 and TRBJ2-7; 8 bases agree with TRBD1. Germline V lookup: CDR1 KGHSH, CDR2 LQKENI. The CDR3 has 13 residues. The junction had 1 base not matched to a gene; V was cut back by 1 base and J by 5 bases. CDR3 protein: CASSPQTGDEQYV. The CDR3 nucleotides are TGTGCCAGCTCACCACAGACAGGGGACGAGCAGTACGTC.

V usage is TRBV5-4 and J usage is TRBJ1-2, with D unclear. Germline V gene lookup returns CDR1 SGHNT and CDR2 YYREEE (reference sequence). Trimming stripped 3 bases from V and 7 bases from J, with 13 bases between. CDR3 size: 13 residues. This CDR3 reads CASSSTGWRGYTF. DNA of the CDR3: TGTGCCAGCAGCTCGACGGGGTGGCGTGGCTACACCTTC.

J is TRBJ1-6 and V is TRBV18, with 7 bases that match TRBD1. J was trimmed by 10 bases and V by 3 bases; bases with no gene match: 9. The CDR3 loop spans 15 amino acids. Looked up from germline, CDR1 is KGHSH and CDR2 is LQKENI. CDR3 protein: CASSPVQGVPSPLHF. The CDR3 DNA sequence: TGTGCCAGCTCACCGGTTCAGGGGGTCCCCTCACCCCTCCACTTT.

The chain uses TRBV4-1 and TRBJ2-5; TRBD1 aligns across 8 bases. The V segment lost 0 bases and the J segment 5 bases; nucleotides outside the gene matches: 8. The CDR3 loop spans 16 amino acids. Per the germline V gene, CDR1 is MGHRA and CDR2 is YSYEKL. CDR3 in amino acids: CASSQDWAGGGETQYF. CDR3 nucleotides: TGCGCCAGCAGCCAAGATTGGGCAGGGGGCGGGGAGACCCAGTACTTC.

This sequence joins TRBV6-5 and TRBJ1-1; 7 bases match TRBD1. The germline gives CDR1 MNHEY, CDR2 SVGAGI. This CDR3 has 13 residues. Germline trimming cut 7 bases from V and 0 bases from J; bases unmatched to any gene: 2. CDR3 in DNA: TGTGCCAGCAAAGGGGGCTTGAACACTGAAGCTTTCTTT. Translation: CASKGGLNTEAFF.

The chain is built from TRBV5-4 and TRBJ1-3; D gene ambiguous. Germline CDR1 reads SGHNT; CDR2 reads YYREEE (reference sequence). V shed 1 base and J shed 0 bases, with 11 bases lying between them. The length of the CDR3 is 16 residues. The CDR3 coding sequence is TGTGCCAGCAGCTTGCCCCTCCCAGGCTCTGGAAACACCATATATTTT. It encodes CASSLPLPGSGNTIYF.

This clone was detected only a few times. V and J are TRBV4-2 and TRBJ1-1; D unclear. Per germline, CDR1 LGHNA and CDR2 YNFKEQ. There are 14 residues in the CDR3. V lost 0 bases and J lost 1, with 6 bases in between. The CDR3 reads CASSQDAANTEAFF. CDR3 nucleotides: TGTGCCAGCAGCCAAGACGCGGCGAACACTGAAGCTTTCTTT.

The chain carries TRBV7-3 and TRBJ1-1, with TRBD1 matching 10 bases. CDR3 length equals 15 residues. J gave up 3 bases and V 0 bases, and 1 base lay outside the gene matches. Germline CDR1 is SGHTA and CDR2 is FQGTGA. CDR3 in amino acids: CASSLTGTGDTEAFF. Here the CDR3 DNA reads TGTGCCAGCAGCTTAACGGGGACAGGGGACACTGAAGCTTTCTTT.

The table lists this clone with a count of one. This chain joins TRBV7-2 and TRBJ1-4; 7 positions agree with TRBD1. Trimming cost V 5 bases and J 6 bases; bases outside gene matches: 6. Germline lookup yields CDR1 SGHTA and CDR2 FQGNSA. The CDR3 is made up of 14 amino acids. The CDR3 protein is CASSPGGNYEKLFF. CDR3 in DNA: TGTGCCAGCAGCCCAGGGGGGAATTATGAAAAACTGTTTTTT.

The CDR3 loop reads CASSSRGRGYGYTF. CDR3 in DNA: TGTGCCAGCAGTTCAAGGGGGCGGGGATATGGCTACACCTTC. This chain links TRBV28 with TRBJ1-2, with 7 bases matching TRBD1. Germline CDR1 and CDR2: MDHEN and SYDVKM. The trim removed 4 bases at V and 5 bases at J, leaving 7 bases unmatched. The CDR3 is made up of 14 amino acids.

The chain couples TRBV5-1 to TRBJ1-3; unclear D gene. Germline V lookup: CDR1 SGHRS, CDR2 YFSETQ. The CDR3 is 13 amino acids. The germline V and J ends were trimmed by 3 bases and 4 bases, with 8 bases remaining between them. The CDR3, as DNA: TGCGCCAGCAGCTCGGAGGTGGGAAACACCATATATTTT. Translation gives CASSSEVGNTIYF.

The chain employs TRBV5-1 and TRBJ1-2; 7 nucleotides line up with TRBD1. Germline V lookup: CDR1 SGHRS, CDR2 YFSETQ. J was trimmed by 4 bases and V by 2 bases; bases with no gene match: 8. The CDR3 has 15 amino acids. CDR3 bases: TGCGCCAGCAGCTTTGAACCGACAGGGATCTATGGCTACACCTTC. Translating gives CASSFEPTGIYGYTF.

This chain joins TRBV27 and TRBJ2-1; D gene unclear. This CDR3 has 15 residues. V lost 2 bases and J 0 bases, leaving 8 bases between the germline ends. The V gene's germline CDR1 is MNHEY and CDR2 SMNVEV (reference sequence). CDR3 sequence (DNA): TGTGCCAGCAGTTTAAGGTGGAGCTCCTACAATGAGCAGTTCTTC. It translates to CASSLRWSSYNEQFF.

The chain combines TRBV18 with TRBJ2-7; D is uncertain. Looked up from germline, CDR1 is KGHSH and CDR2 is LQKENI. V lost 5 bases and J 4 bases, leaving 9 bases between the germline ends. The CDR3 has 12 amino acids. CDR3 in DNA: TGTGCCAGCTCATCCGATCAGTACGAGCAGTACGTC. Protein sequence: CASSSDQYEQYV.

The chain carries TRBV10-3 and TRBJ2-2, with D unclear. The CDR3 length is 14 residues. With 2 bases removed from V and 1 base from J, the gap between germline ends came to 5 bases. The V gene's germline CDR1 is ENHRY and CDR2 SYGVKD. The CDR3 bases are TGTGCCATCAGTGAGACGGGGAACACCGGGGAGCTGTTTTTT. Protein product: CAISETGNTGELFF.